The present entry profiles one T cell receptor (beta chain) with its context. Here immunoSEQ multiplex PCR was the method, and the copy in TCRdb shows in-frame clones only, minus some. The sample lists 9,500 to 12,000 clones; about three quarters were seen once. This entry belongs to a study of OX40 agonist ivuxolimab in advanced cancers. Germline CDR1 reads MGHDK; CDR2 reads SYGVNS. CDR3 length equals 15 residues. V gave up 5 bases and J gave up 2 bases; unmatched junction bases: 6. This sequence originates from an adult with an advanced solid tumor such as melanoma, head and neck, liver or kidney cancer. This specimen was CD4+ or CD8+ T cells sorted from blood, taken in a trial of the OX40 agonist ivuxolimab. V is TRBV25-1 and J is TRBJ2-5; TRBD2 agrees at 9 bases. The DNA for the CDR3 is TGTGCCAGCAGTTACATCCTAGCGGGACAAGAGACCCAGTACTTC. It specifies CASSYILAGQETQYF.